The clone carrying this T cell receptor (beta chain) was seen just once. The data originate from a study of blood T cell repertoires in COVID-19. Participants, about 18 to 90 years old, spanned fewer than 30 US areas. Clones were sequenced by immunoSEQ multiplex PCR, and TCRdb holds only the in-frame ones, with some missing. The sample yields roughly 400,000 clones, roughly 90% seen once. The CDR3 sequence is 13 residues long. V lost 2 bases, J lost 5 bases, and 6 bases lay in between. Sequencing was done on a sample of PBMCs or T cells enriched from blood (not recorded which). The sequence derives from a woman between 40 and 55 years old with acute COVID-19. V gene TRBV12-3 or TRBV12-4 combines with J gene TRBJ2-2; D is uncertain. As DNA, the CDR3 is TGTGCCAGCAGTTTATCTGTGACCGGGGAGCTGTTTTTT. It encodes CASSLSVTGELFF.